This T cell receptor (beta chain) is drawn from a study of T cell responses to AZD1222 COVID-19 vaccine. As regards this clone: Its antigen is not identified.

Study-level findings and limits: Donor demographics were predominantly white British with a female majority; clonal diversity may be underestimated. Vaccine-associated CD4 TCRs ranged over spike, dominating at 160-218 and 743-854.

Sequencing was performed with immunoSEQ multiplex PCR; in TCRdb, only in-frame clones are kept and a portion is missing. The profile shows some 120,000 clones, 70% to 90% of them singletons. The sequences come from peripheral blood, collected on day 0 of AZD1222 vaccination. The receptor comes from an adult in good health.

CDR3 in amino acids: CASSFPAGQGLGGYTF. DNA for the CDR3: TGTGCCAGCAGCTTCCCCGCGGGACAGGGGTTAGGTGGCTACACCTTC. The genes are TRBV7-8 and TRBJ1-2; 10 bases match TRBD1. CDR3 length equals 16 residues. V gave up 3 bases and J gave up 7 bases; unmatched junction bases: 11. Germline values: CDR1 SGHVS, CDR2 FQNEAQ.